This T cell receptor beta chain was identified during a study of cytomegalovirus exposure and HLA in healthy donors. CDR3 size: 18 residues. The ends lost 0 bases at V and 0 bases at J; junction bases unmatched: 8. Germline values: CDR1 MNHEY, CDR2 SMNVEV (reference sequence). As for this clone: Its specificity is not known.

The method was immunoSEQ multiplex PCR; TCRdb's version includes in-frame clones alone and lacks a portion of them. The data show about 250,000 clones, with roughly 87% seen just once and approximately 12% held by the top ten. Study-level results: Subsequent analysis of the approximately 110 validation repertoires found a tendency for first-cohort TCR clusters to co-occur.

This sequence originates from a man younger than 35 in good health and CMV-seropositive. The sequencing input was PBMCs. The rearrangement joins TRBV27 to TRBJ1-1; 9 nucleotides line up with TRBD1. This CDR3 is CASSLSETGGRLNTEAFF. The CDR3, as DNA: TGTGCCAGCAGTTTATCGGAGACAGGGGGTAGATTGAACACTGAAGCTTTCTTT.